Listed below are T cell receptor beta chains from one sample, sequenced in a study of CD8+CD57+ T cells in acquired aplastic anemia. In TCRdb, the reads were re-called with MiXCR into one record per CDR3 protein. The sample records more than 150,000 distinct CDR3 sequences, about 64% being singletons. Input material: sorted CD4+, CD8+, or CD8+CD57+ T cells (not recorded which) from PBMCs. The receptors here all came from a human donor with severe aplastic anemia or a healthy control (not recorded which). The CDR3 runs from the conserved cysteine through the conserved F or W. Each record gives: D gene, V gene, clone size, J gene, CDR3 protein, CDR3 DNA. D genes are given only for firm matches. Not all rows give a size; the values are once, few, many and, for expanded clones, a class.

d_call: .
v_call: TRBV12-5
clone_size: many
j_call: TRBJ1-5
cdr3_aa: CASGLWGDSSGDQPQHF
cdr3_nt: TGTGCTAGTGGTCTCTGGGGAGACAGCTCAGGAGATCAGCCCCAGCATTTT

d_call: .
v_call: TRBV5-6
clone_size: .
j_call: TRBJ2-6
cdr3_aa: CASSYGQKGVLTF
cdr3_nt: TGTGCCAGCAGCTATGGACAAAAGGGCGTCCTGACTTTC

d_call: .
v_call: TRBV7-9
clone_size: once
j_call: TRBJ2-7
cdr3_aa: CASSTPETRRNLASLYEQYF
cdr3_nt: TGTGCCAGCAGCACACCCGAGACACGGCGGAACCTTGCCTCGCTCTACGAGCAGTACTTC

d_call: .
v_call: TRBV29-1
clone_size: .
j_call: TRBJ2-7
cdr3_aa: CQQLHRAYEQYF
cdr3_nt: TGCCAGCAGTTACACAGGGCGTACGAGCAGTACTTC

d_call: .
v_call: TRBV25-1
clone_size: .
j_call: TRBJ2-3
cdr3_aa: CAITTDTQYF
cdr3_nt: TGTGCCATCACCACAGATACGCAGTATTTT

d_call: .
v_call: TRBV25-1
clone_size: few
j_call: TRBJ1-1
cdr3_aa: CASSGKNTEAFF
cdr3_nt: TGTGCCAGCAGCGGTAAGAACACTGAAGCTTTCTTT

d_call: .
v_call: TRBV11-1
clone_size: .
j_call: TRBJ2-5
cdr3_aa: CASTPAAARAIQETQYF
cdr3_nt: TGTGCCAGCACCCCCGCCGCCGCCCGAGCCATCCAAGAGACCCAGTACTTC

d_call: .
v_call: TRBV2
clone_size: .
j_call: TRBJ2-2
cdr3_aa: CASAPRGTGELFF
cdr3_nt: TGTGCCAGCGCCCCTCGGGGAACCGGGGAGCTGTTTTTT

d_call: TRBD1
v_call: TRBV3-1
clone_size: many
j_call: TRBJ2-7
cdr3_aa: CASSRRQGPPGDEQYF
cdr3_nt: TGTGCCAGCAGCCGTCGACAGGGTCCCCCTGGAGACGAGCAGTACTTC

d_call: .
v_call: TRBV19
clone_size: many
j_call: TRBJ1-1
cdr3_aa: CASDFQRQAFF
cdr3_nt: TGTGCCAGTGATTTCCAGCGCCAAGCTTTCTTT

d_call: .
v_call: TRBV24-1
clone_size: .
j_call: TRBJ1-1
cdr3_aa: CATSDLLSGRAFF
cdr3_nt: TGTGCCACCAGTGATTTGCTTTCAGGACGAGCTTTCTTT

d_call: .
v_call: TRBV20-1
clone_size: .
j_call: TRBJ1-1
cdr3_aa: CSATQAGSTEAFF
cdr3_nt: TGCAGTGCGACTCAAGCAGGGAGTACTGAAGCTTTCTTT

d_call: TRBD2
v_call: TRBV9
clone_size: many
j_call: TRBJ2-1
cdr3_aa: CASSVGSGLDYNEQFF
cdr3_nt: TGTGCCAGCAGCGTGGGATCGGGACTAGACTACAATGAGCAGTTCTTC

d_call: .
v_call: TRBV25-1
clone_size: .
j_call: TRBJ1-6
cdr3_aa: CASSTHSGNDSPLHF
cdr3_nt: TGTGCCAGCAGTACTCACAGCGGCAATGATTCACCCCTCCACTTT

d_call: .
v_call: TRBV11-2
clone_size: many
j_call: TRBJ2-6
cdr3_aa: CASSIVGGASGANVLTF
cdr3_nt: TGTGCCAGCAGCATAGTGGGGGGGGCAAGTGGGGCCAACGTCCTGACTTTC

d_call: TRBD1
v_call: TRBV20-1
clone_size: few
j_call: TRBJ1-2
cdr3_aa: CSARDQDRAITF
cdr3_nt: TGCAGTGCTAGAGATCAGGACAGGGCCATCACCTTC

d_call: .
v_call: TRBV5-1
clone_size: .
j_call: TRBJ2-7
cdr3_aa: CASSSLPYYEQYF
cdr3_nt: TGCGCCAGCAGCTCCCTGCCCTACTACGAGCAGTACTTC

d_call: .
v_call: TRBV7-4
clone_size: once
j_call: TRBJ2-3
cdr3_aa: CASSLELAGLYF
cdr3_nt: TGTGCCAGCAGCTTAGAACTAGCTGGGTTGTATTTT

d_call: TRBD2
v_call: TRBV10-3
clone_size: few
j_call: TRBJ2-3
cdr3_aa: CAISEGTSGADTQYF
cdr3_nt: TGTGCCATCAGTGAAGGGACTAGCGGGGCAGATACGCAGTATTTT

d_call: TRBD2
v_call: TRBV9
clone_size: .
j_call: TRBJ2-2
cdr3_aa: CASSVTRVAGNTGELSW
cdr3_nt: TGTGCCAGCAGCGTCACTAGGGTAGCGGGGAACACCGGGGAGCTGTCTTGG

d_call: TRBD1
v_call: TRBV7-9
clone_size: .
j_call: TRBJ2-7
cdr3_aa: CASSHPGQVGVYEQYF
cdr3_nt: TGCGCCAGCAGCCACCCCGGACAGGTAGGGGTCTACGAGCAGTACTTC

d_call: .
v_call: TRBV5-1
clone_size: .
j_call: TRBJ2-7
cdr3_aa: CASSEGTVWEQYF
cdr3_nt: TGCGCCAGCAGCGAAGGGACCGTGTGGGAGCAGTACTTC

d_call: .
v_call: TRBV20-1
clone_size: few
j_call: TRBJ1-5
cdr3_aa: CSVGVGNQPQHF
cdr3_nt: TGCAGTGTCGGGGTTGGCAATCAGCCCCAGCATTTT

d_call: TRBD2
v_call: TRBV11-2
clone_size: once
j_call: TRBJ2-7
cdr3_aa: CASSDRTSIYEQYF
cdr3_nt: TGTGCCAGCAGCGACCGGACTAGTATCTACGAGCAGTACTTC

d_call: TRBD1
v_call: TRBV9
clone_size: .
j_call: TRBJ2-6
cdr3_aa: CASSARDRLGSGANVLTF
cdr3_nt: TGTGCCAGCAGCGCACGGGACAGGCTTGGCTCTGGGGCCAACGTCCTGACTTTC

d_call: TRBD2
v_call: TRBV15
clone_size: .
j_call: TRBJ2-1
cdr3_aa: CATSRVAGGPNEQFF
cdr3_nt: TGTGCCACCAGCAGAGTAGCGGGGGGACCCAATGAGCAGTTCTTC

d_call: TRBD1
v_call: TRBV19
clone_size: .
j_call: TRBJ1-2
cdr3_aa: CASSLRDSLPTF
cdr3_nt: TGTGCCAGTAGTTTGAGGGACAGTTTACCTACCTTC

d_call: .
v_call: TRBV2
clone_size: .
j_call: TRBJ1-3
cdr3_aa: CASSESFQGSDTIYF
cdr3_nt: TGTGCCAGCAGTGAATCGTTTCAGGGGTCGGACACCATATATTTT

d_call: TRBD1
v_call: TRBV10-3
clone_size: .
j_call: TRBJ2-7
cdr3_aa: CAISESPTGDTYEQYF
cdr3_nt: TGTGCCATCAGTGAGTCCCCGACAGGGGATACCTACGAGCAGTACTTC

d_call: .
v_call: TRBV15
clone_size: .
j_call: TRBJ2-6
cdr3_aa: CATSRAEQRYSSGANVLTF
cdr3_nt: TGTGCCACCAGCAGAGCTGAACAGAGATACAGCTCTGGGGCCAACGTCCTGACTTTC

d_call: TRBD1
v_call: TRBV7-8
clone_size: .
j_call: TRBJ2-7
cdr3_aa: CASSFRDSSYEQYF
cdr3_nt: TGTGCCAGCAGCTTCCGGGACAGTTCCTACGAGCAGTACTTC

d_call: .
v_call: TRBV6-5
clone_size: many
j_call: TRBJ2-3
cdr3_aa: CASSYSRGAGDTQYF
cdr3_nt: TGTGCCAGCAGTTACTCTAGAGGAGCGGGAGATACGCAGTATTTT

d_call: TRBD2
v_call: TRBV2
clone_size: .
j_call: TRBJ2-3
cdr3_aa: CASSTSGGVKDTQYF
cdr3_nt: TGTGCCAGCAGTACTAGCGGGGGGGTGAAAGATACGCAGTATTTT

d_call: .
v_call: TRBV6-1
clone_size: .
j_call: TRBJ2-6
cdr3_aa: CASQGILSSGANVLTF
cdr3_nt: TGTGCCAGCCAGGGCATATTGAGCTCTGGGGCCAACGTCCTGACTTTC

d_call: .
v_call: TRBV20-1
clone_size: .
j_call: TRBJ1-4
cdr3_aa: CSARRAGGNEKLFF
cdr3_nt: TGCAGTGCTAGAAGAGCCGGGGGTAATGAAAAACTGTTTTTT

d_call: TRBD2
v_call: TRBV2
clone_size: .
j_call: TRBJ2-5
cdr3_aa: CASSDPLAGLPETQYF
cdr3_nt: TGTGCCAGCAGTGACCCCCTAGCGGGATTACCAGAGACCCAGTACTTC

d_call: .
v_call: TRBV20-1
clone_size: .
j_call: TRBJ2-7
cdr3_aa: CSAVIAGPSYEQYF
cdr3_nt: TGCAGTGCAGTTATCGCAGGGCCTTCCTACGAGCAGTACTTC

d_call: .
v_call: TRBV20-1
clone_size: .
j_call: TRBJ2-1
cdr3_aa: CSATRDSMYNEQFF
cdr3_nt: TGCAGTGCAACGCGGGACTCGATGTACAATGAGCAGTTCTTC

d_call: .
v_call: TRBV7-9
clone_size: .
j_call: TRBJ2-7
cdr3_aa: CASSLRGGAEGYEQYF
cdr3_nt: TGTGCCAGCAGCTTAAGGGGGGGGGCGGAAGGCTACGAGCAGTACTTC

d_call: TRBD2
v_call: TRBV20-1
clone_size: .
j_call: TRBJ2-7
cdr3_aa: CSAIYGTSVYYEQYF
cdr3_nt: TGCAGTGCTATCTACGGGACTAGCGTTTACTACGAGCAGTACTTC

d_call: TRBD1
v_call: TRBV7-3
clone_size: many
j_call: TRBJ2-2
cdr3_aa: CASSLTLRRGHGGELFF
cdr3_nt: TGTGCCAGCAGCTTAACGTTGCGAAGGGGGCATGGCGGGGAGCTGTTTTTT

d_call: .
v_call: TRBV19
clone_size: .
j_call: TRBJ2-2
cdr3_aa: CASHPGHRTGELFF
cdr3_nt: TGTGCCAGCCACCCGGGACATCGCACCGGGGAGCTGTTTTTT

d_call: .
v_call: TRBV7-9
clone_size: .
j_call: TRBJ2-7
cdr3_aa: CASSRLVHEQYF
cdr3_nt: TGTGCCAGCAGCCGTCTAGTCCACGAGCAGTACTTC

d_call: .
v_call: TRBV2
clone_size: many
j_call: TRBJ1-1
cdr3_aa: CASSEKGDTEAFF
cdr3_nt: TGTGCCAGCAGTGAAAAGGGAGACACTGAAGCTTTCTTT

d_call: .
v_call: TRBV19
clone_size: .
j_call: TRBJ2-5
cdr3_aa: CASEQGGGTQYF
cdr3_nt: TGTGCCAGCGAACAGGGCGGAGGGACCCAGTACTTC

d_call: .
v_call: TRBV2
clone_size: .
j_call: TRBJ2-7
cdr3_aa: CASSATGPGEQYF
cdr3_nt: TGTGCCAGCAGCGCCACAGGGCCGGGCGAGCAGTACTTC

d_call: .
v_call: TRBV2
clone_size: .
j_call: TRBJ1-1
cdr3_aa: CASRGGEAFF
cdr3_nt: TGTGCCAGCAGGGGGGGCGAAGCTTTCTTT

d_call: TRBD1
v_call: TRBV19
clone_size: .
j_call: TRBJ2-6
cdr3_aa: CASSIGDRGSGANVLTF
cdr3_nt: TGTGCCAGTAGTATAGGAGACAGGGGATCTGGGGCCAACGTCCTGACTTTC

d_call: .
v_call: TRBV29-1
clone_size: .
j_call: TRBJ2-3
cdr3_aa: CSVGQRTDTQYF
cdr3_nt: TGCAGCGTTGGCCAGCGAACAGATACGCAGTATTTT

d_call: .
v_call: TRBV7-6
clone_size: .
j_call: TRBJ2-1
cdr3_aa: CASSFRLRNEQFF
cdr3_nt: TGTGCCAGCAGCTTTAGATTAAGGAATGAGCAGTTCTTC

d_call: TRBD1
v_call: TRBV5-1
clone_size: .
j_call: TRBJ2-1
cdr3_aa: CASSTLPGQGSNEQFF
cdr3_nt: TGCGCCAGCAGCACACTACCGGGACAGGGGTCAAATGAGCAGTTCTTC

d_call: TRBD1
v_call: TRBV15
clone_size: .
j_call: TRBJ2-1
cdr3_aa: CATSRPFPGQGANEQFF
cdr3_nt: TGTGCCACCAGCAGACCATTTCCGGGACAGGGGGCGAATGAGCAGTTCTTC

d_call: .
v_call: TRBV13
clone_size: many
j_call: TRBJ2-1
cdr3_aa: CASSSLSGYNEQFF
cdr3_nt: TGTGCCAGCAGCTCCCTGAGCGGGTACAATGAGCAGTTCTTC

d_call: .
v_call: TRBV6-5
clone_size: .
j_call: TRBJ2-7
cdr3_aa: CASSYSRSLFYEQYF
cdr3_nt: TGTGCCAGCAGTTACTCCCGATCCCTTTTCTACGAGCAGTACTTC

d_call: .
v_call: TRBV2
clone_size: .
j_call: TRBJ2-5
cdr3_aa: CASSDLVRASAKTQYF
cdr3_nt: TGTGCCAGCAGTGATCTCGTTCGGGCTAGCGCTAAGACCCAGTACTTC

d_call: .
v_call: TRBV6-5
clone_size: .
j_call: TRBJ2-7
cdr3_aa: CASSYSYGQVAYEQYF
cdr3_nt: TGTGCCAGCAGTTACTCGTATGGGCAGGTAGCCTACGAGCAGTACTTC

d_call: .
v_call: TRBV2
clone_size: .
j_call: TRBJ1-1
cdr3_aa: CASKEAGGPFTEAFF
cdr3_nt: TGTGCCAGCAAGGAGGCCGGGGGGCCTTTCACTGAAGCTTTCTTT

d_call: TRBD2
v_call: TRBV20-1
clone_size: .
j_call: TRBJ2-1
cdr3_aa: CSASLSGRGNEQFF
cdr3_nt: TGCAGTGCTAGTCTCAGCGGGAGGGGCAATGAGCAGTTCTTC

d_call: TRBD2
v_call: TRBV15
clone_size: .
j_call: TRBJ2-5
cdr3_aa: CATSSRLAEGQETQYF
cdr3_nt: TGTGCCACCAGCAGCCGACTAGCGGAGGGGCAAGAGACCCAGTACTTC